The 9 T cell receptor beta chains presented below share a single source sample, sequenced in a study of blood T cell repertoires in COVID-19. The assay was immunoSEQ multiplex PCR, and TCRdb's table has in-frame clones only and misses some. Of 150,000 to 200,000 clones in the sample, about 88% are singletons; the top ten hold 7%. Sequences were obtained from peripheral blood. The receptors originated from a woman older than 75 in a cohort sampled during active or convalescent COVID-19.

CDR3 sequence (DNA): TGTGCCAGCACCCCTCAACTGGCAGGGTCGCTCTCTGGGGCCAACGTCCTGACTTTC. It encodes CASTPQLAGSLSGANVLTF. The chain combines TRBV28 with TRBJ2-6; D perhaps matches TRBD1 (5 bases). V lost 7 bases, J lost 0 bases, and 22 bases lay in between. This CDR3 is 19 amino acids long. Germline loops: CDR1 MDHEN, CDR2 SYDVKM.

The chain links TRBV5-4 to TRBJ1-1, with a weak D call TRBD1 (6 bases). This CDR3 comprises 15 residues. Trimming left V 4 bases short and J 0 bases short, with 13 bases between. Germline V lookup: CDR1 SGHNT, CDR2 YYREEE (reference sequence). CDR3 loop: CASSPRGGVNTEAFF. In DNA form, the CDR3 reads TGTGCCAGCAGCCCGAGGGGGGGGGTGAACACTGAAGCTTTCTTT.

The chain carries TRBV10-1 and TRBJ1-6; 7 bases line up with TRBD1. The germline gives CDR1 WNHNN, CDR2 SYGVQD (reference sequence). J was trimmed by 8 bases and V by 6 bases; bases with no gene match: 4. The CDR3 length is 13 residues. The CDR3 sequence is CASRRGQDSPLHF. The CDR3 DNA reads as TGCGCCAGCAGGAGGGGGCAGGATTCACCCCTCCACTTT.

V usage is TRBV30 and J usage is TRBJ1-5; TRBD1 might be the D (5 bases). CDR1 GTSNPN and CDR2 SVGIG come from the germline V gene (reference sequence). The CDR3 covers 13 residues. V gave up 7 bases and J gave up 2 bases, with 12 bases separating them. The CDR3 DNA follows: TGTGCCTATACCTCGGGGGGCAATCAGCCCCAGCATTTT. Translating it yields CAYTSGGNQPQHF.

This clone was found a few times. The chain carries TRBV6-1 and TRBJ1-1; 10 bases match TRBD1. Per germline, CDR1 MNHNS and CDR2 SASEGT. V lost 4 bases to trimming and J lost 4 bases; unmatched junction nucleotides: 18. The CDR3 loop spans 19 amino acids. DNA of the CDR3: TGTGCCAGCAGTGCAGTTTTGGGGGGACAGGGGAGGGGAGGCACTGAAGCTTTCTTT. Protein product: CASSAVLGGQGRGGTEAFF.

V usage is TRBV28 and J usage is TRBJ2-5; D is uncertain. CDR3 length: 10 amino acids. Germline CDR1 is MDHEN and CDR2 is SYDVKM. V lost 6 bases, J lost 4 bases, and 3 bases lay in between. This CDR3 is CASSGETQYF. Here the CDR3 DNA reads TGTGCCAGCAGCGGAGAGACCCAGTACTTC.

The chain combines TRBV19 with TRBJ1-4; possible D gene TRBD1, 6 bases. Germline V gene data show CDR1 as LNHDA and CDR2 as SQIVND (reference sequence). The CDR3 covers 13 residues. V was cut by 6 bases and J by 3 bases, with 8 bases left in between. This chain's CDR3 is CASSQGSNEKLFF. The CDR3 DNA sequence: TGTGCCAGTAGCCAGGGGTCTAATGAAAAACTGTTTTTT.

The rearrangement links TRBV18 to TRBJ1-4; TRBD1 might be the D (5 bases). V lost 5 bases and J lost 2, with 15 bases in between. The CDR3 consists of 16 residues. CDR1 is KGHSH and CDR2 is LQKENI in the germline V gene. Here the CDR3 DNA reads TGTGCCAGCTCATCCTCTGTCCGACAGACTAATGAAAAACTGTTTTTT. Its protein is CASSSSVRQTNEKLFF.

The J gene is TRBJ2-1, the V gene TRBV5-4, with D unresolved. This CDR3 has 15 amino acids. Per germline, CDR1 SGHNT and CDR2 YYREEE (reference sequence). The V end lost 4 bases, the J end lost 5 bases, and 16 bases lay between the germline ends. CDR3 in DNA: TGTGCCAGCAGCCCGCGGAGCGACCCCCACAATGAGCAGTTCTTC. Encoded protein: CASSPRSDPHNEQFF.